This paragraph reports one T cell receptor (beta chain). The sample belongs to a study of blood T cell repertoires in COVID-19. In the study overall: Some COVID-19 samples were acute and others convalescent; all came from the United States, Italy and Spain. PBMCs, B-cell-depleted T cells, or T cells were the source of the cDNA or gDNA that made up the material.

One Seattle source followed patients from active infection through their disease course. The protocol was immunoSEQ multiplex PCR, while the TCRdb copy is restricted to in-frame clones and leaves out a portion. This table has 400,000 or so clones, approximately 90% appearing once. This CDR3 comprises 14 residues. The germline V gene encodes CDR1 SGHAT and CDR2 FQNNGV. V lost 3 bases to trimming and J lost 2 bases, with 10 bases between them. The source material was peripheral blood. The sequence was collected from a man between 18 and 35 years old with COVID-19, enrolled during active disease. V and J are TRBV11-2 and TRBJ1-1; D is ambiguous. CDR3 sequence reads: CASSLGSRNTEAFF. CDR3 bases: TGTGCCAGCAGCTTGGGCAGTCGAAACACTGAAGCTTTCTTT.